These 27 T cell receptor beta chains were sequenced from one sample in a study of cytomegalovirus exposure and HLA in healthy donors. Sequencing was performed with immunoSEQ multiplex PCR; in TCRdb, only in-frame clones are kept and a portion is missing. The data show 150,000 to 200,000 clones, about 83% seen once. The specimen was PBMCs. All receptors come from a woman aged 18 to 35 in good health and CMV-seronegative.

The V gene is TRBV2, the J gene TRBJ1-1; weak D call: TRBD1 (5 bases). V lost 5 bases and J 6 bases, leaving 13 bases between the germline ends. Germline V gene lookup returns CDR1 SNHLY and CDR2 FYNNEI. The CDR3 contains 13 residues. This CDR3 is CASSTGGTAEAFF. DNA for the CDR3: TGTGCCAGCAGTACCGGGGGGACGGCTGAAGCTTTCTTT.

The chain recombines TRBV5-1 with TRBJ2-5, with a possible D match to TRBD2 (6 bases). The CDR3 contains 15 residues. Germline loops: CDR1 SGHRS, CDR2 YFSETQ. V lost 2 bases, J lost 5 bases, and 16 bases lay in between. For the CDR3, the DNA is TGCGCCAGCAGCTTTTTAGGAGGGAGGTGGGAGACCCAGTACTTC. This sequence encodes CASSFLGGRWETQYF.

This clone showed up just once. The rearrangement uses TRBV20-1 and TRBJ1-2, with D possibly being TRBD1 (5 bases). V was cut by 6 bases and J by 11 bases, with 16 bases left in between. The CDR3 covers 11 residues. The germline V gene has CDR1 DFQATT and CDR2 SNEGSKA (reference sequence). CDR3 nucleotide sequence: TGCAGTGCAGGGTCGGGGGGGTGGTACACCTTC. Translating gives CSAGSGGWYTF.

The rearrangement links TRBV5-1 to TRBJ2-2, with D uncertain. From germline, CDR1 is SGHRS and CDR2 YFSETQ. Trimming stripped 0 bases from V and 4 bases from J, with 10 bases between. The CDR3 totals 15 residues. The CDR3 spells CASSLGRPSTGELFF. Here the CDR3 DNA reads TGCGCCAGCAGCTTGGGGCGGCCCAGCACCGGGGAGCTGTTTTTT. Variable domain in full (rest from reference TRBV5-1 and TRBJ2-2): KAGVTQTPRYLIKTRGQQVTLSCSPISGHRSVSWYQQTPGQGLQFLFEYFSETQRNKGNFPGRFSGRQFSNSRSEMNVSTLELGDSALYLCASSLGRPSTGELFFGEGSRLTVL.

This chain connects TRBV18 to TRBJ1-2; D is uncertain. Trimming took off 3 bases at V and 5 bases at J, with 13 bases between the two ends. The CDR3 totals 14 residues. Germline lookup yields CDR1 KGHSH and CDR2 LQKENI. The CDR3: CASSPTADFYGYTF. DNA of the CDR3: TGTGCCAGCTCACCTACGGCGGATTTTTATGGCTACACCTTC.

V and J are TRBV9 and TRBJ2-2, with 12 bases aligning to TRBD2. Germline loops: CDR1 SGDLS, CDR2 YYNGEE. The trim removed 0 bases at V and 0 bases at J, leaving 6 bases unmatched. The CDR3 covers 19 residues. This CDR3 reads CASSVVASGGAPNTGELFF. The DNA of the CDR3 is TGTGCCAGCAGCGTAGTGGCTAGCGGGGGGGCCCCGAACACCGGGGAGCTGTTTTTT.

The chain uses TRBV30 and TRBJ1-1, with 10 bases that match TRBD1. CDR3 size: 17 residues. Germline CDR1 GTSNPN, CDR2 SVGIG (reference sequence). J lost 1 base, V lost 1 base, and 9 bases had no gene match. The CDR3 region is CAWSAIGTGETNTEAFF. The CDR3, as DNA: TGTGCCTGGAGTGCGATCGGGACAGGGGAAACGAACACTGAAGCTTTCTTT.

The chain has TRBV18 and TRBJ2-7; TRBD2 is a possible D gene (5 bases). With 6 bases removed from V and 5 bases from J, the gap between germline ends came to 17 bases. The germline gives CDR1 KGHSH, CDR2 LQKENI. The CDR3 totals 14 residues. Written as DNA, the CDR3 is TGTGCCAGCTCTCCAAGACTACACACCGACGAGCAGTACTTC. Translated, it gives CASSPRLHTDEQYF. The full variable domain, in which reference TRBV18 and TRBJ2-7 provide the parts outside the CDR3, is NAGVMQNPRHLVRRRGQEARLRCSPMKGHSHVYWYRQLPEEGLKFMVYLQKENIIDESGMPKERFSAEFPKEGPSILRIQQVVRGDSAAYFCASSPRLHTDEQYFGPGTRLTVT.

This clone was seen once. The V gene is TRBV29-1, the J gene TRBJ2-5; 7 positions match TRBD1. V dropped 6 bases and J dropped 2; count of bases not matched to a gene: 3. Looked up from germline, CDR1 is SQVTM and CDR2 is ANQGSEA. The CDR3 has 12 residues. The CDR3 DNA reads TGCAGCGTGCCCAGGGGGCAAGAGACCCAGTACTTC. This codes for CSVPRGQETQYF.

The chain recombines TRBV19 with TRBJ2-7; 7 positions match TRBD2. The CDR3 totals 15 residues. Trimming at V came to 6 bases and at J to 5 bases, leaving 13 bases not matched to a gene. The germline CDR1 and CDR2 sequences are LNHDA and SQIVND (reference sequence). The CDR3 protein is CASSSGRGYGNEQYF. The CDR3 bases are TGTGCCAGTAGCTCTGGGAGGGGTTATGGTAACGAGCAGTACTTC. The full variable domain, in which reference TRBV19 and TRBJ2-7 provide the parts outside the CDR3, is DGGITQSPKYLFRKEGQNVTLSCEQNLNHDAMYWYRQDPGQGLRLIYYSQIVNDFQKGDIAEGYSVSREKKESFPLTVTSAQKNPTAFYLCASSSGRGYGNEQYFGPGTRLTVT.

The chain uses TRBV7-8 and TRBJ2-1; 8 bases match TRBD1. There are 16 residues in the CDR3. V trimming: 6 bases; J trimming: 3 bases; junction bases outside the gene matches: 10. Germline-derived CDR1 and CDR2 are SGHVS and FQNEAQ. The CDR3 here is CASSSLGTGGYNEQFF. The CDR3 region has the DNA TGTGCCAGCAGTTCGCTAGGGACAGGAGGCTACAATGAGCAGTTCTTC.

This chain joins TRBV29-1 and TRBJ1-2, with D possibly TRBD1 on 5 matching bases. CDR3 size: 12 residues. Germline V gives CDR1 SQVTM, CDR2 ANQGSEA. Between the trimmed V and J ends, which lost 7 bases and 4 bases, there was a span of 13 bases. The CDR3 loop is CSAKSGSYGYTF. CDR3 DNA: TGCAGCGCTAAATCAGGGTCCTATGGCTACACCTTC.

This chain links TRBV19 with TRBJ2-3, with TRBD1 as a possible D gene (6 bases). The CDR3 totals 17 residues. V was clipped by 4 bases and J by 4 bases, with 21 bases between them. Germline-derived CDR1 and CDR2 are LNHDA and SQIVND (reference sequence). The CDR3 sequence: CASSSNRVMRDADTQYF. As DNA, the CDR3 is TGTGCCAGTAGTAGCAACAGGGTTATGAGGGACGCAGATACGCAGTATTTT.

The V call is TRBV5-4, the J call TRBJ2-1, with TRBD1 as a possible D gene (6 bases). V shed 0 bases and J shed 4 bases, with 11 bases lying between them. The germline CDR1 and CDR2 sequences are SGHNT and YYREEE (reference sequence). The CDR3 totals 15 residues. CDR3 DNA: TGTGCCAGCAGCTTGGGGGGGACAAATTACAATGAGCAGTTCTTC. This codes for CASSLGGTNYNEQFF.

The V gene is TRBV5-1, the J gene TRBJ2-2; TRBD2 agrees at 10 bases. CDR3 length: 19 residues. Trimming took 0 bases from V and 1 from J; bases not matched to a gene: 9. In germline, CDR1 is SGHRS, CDR2 YFSETQ. CDR3 protein: CASSLGSGGVLQNTGELFF. CDR3 coding DNA: TGCGCCAGCAGCTTGGGAAGCGGGGGGGTTCTGCAGAACACCGGGGAGCTGTTTTTT.

V is TRBV5-4 and J is TRBJ1-2; TRBD1 is a possible D gene (5 bases). Trimming shortened V by 2 bases and J by 4 bases, and 12 bases separated the two germline ends. This CDR3 is 14 amino acids long. Germline lookup yields CDR1 SGHNT and CDR2 YYREEE (reference sequence). The CDR3 spells CASSFSDRVYGYTF. DNA for the CDR3: TGTGCCAGCAGCTTCTCAGACAGAGTCTATGGCTACACCTTC.

J is TRBJ1-5 and V is TRBV7-9, with D tentatively TRBD1 (5 bases). This CDR3 has 15 residues. The ends were cut back, 0 bases at V and 5 bases at J, with 11 bases in the middle. CDR1 and CDR2 from the germline V gene are SEHNR and FQNEAQ (reference sequence). CDR3 amino acids: CASSLADSSHQPQHF. DNA for the CDR3: TGTGCCAGCAGCTTAGCTGACAGCTCACATCAGCCCCAGCATTTT.

This clone was seen once. The chain couples TRBV30 to TRBJ1-1; D unresolved. CDR3 length equals 12 residues. Trimming shortened V by 2 bases and J by 6 bases, and 10 bases separated the two germline ends. The germline V gene has CDR1 GTSNPN and CDR2 SVGIG (reference sequence). In nucleotides, the CDR3 is TGTGCCTGGAGTTCATACGGGGCTGAAGCTTTCTTT. It specifies CAWSSYGAEAFF.

V is TRBV14 and J is TRBJ2-2; TRBD1 is a possible D gene (6 bases). V was trimmed by 3 bases and J by 3 bases, leaving 14 bases between them. This CDR3 has 16 residues. Germline CDR1 reads SGHDN; CDR2 reads FVKESK. CDR3 protein: CASSHHRVAYTGELFF. The CDR3 DNA follows: TGTGCCAGCAGCCACCACAGGGTAGCGTACACCGGGGAGCTGTTTTTT.

V gene TRBV19 combines with J gene TRBJ1-5; D possibly corresponds to TRBD1 (6 bases). The germline CDR1 and CDR2 sequences are LNHDA and SQIVND (reference sequence). V was trimmed by 6 bases and J by 1 base, leaving 13 bases between them. This CDR3 has 15 residues. This CDR3 reads CASRTSGGSNQPQHF. CDR3 coding DNA: TGTGCCAGTAGAACCTCGGGGGGCAGCAATCAGCCCCAGCATTTT. Complete variable domain (other parts from reference TRBV19 and TRBJ1-5): DGGITQSPKYLFRKEGQNVTLSCEQNLNHDAMYWYRQDPGQGLRLIYYSQIVNDFQKGDIAEGYSVSREKKESFPLTVTSAQKNPTAFYLCASRTSGGSNQPQHFGDGTRLSIL.

The chain uses TRBV4-2 and TRBJ2-2; D not resolved. The germline V and J ends were trimmed by 4 bases and 1 base, with 13 bases remaining between them. Germline assignment: CDR1 LGHNA and CDR2 YNFKEQ. The CDR3 is 16 amino acids. CDR3 coding DNA: TGTGCCAGCAGCCCCCTGAAGCCCCTGAACACCGGGGAGCTGTTTTTT. Its protein product is CASSPLKPLNTGELFF.

The V and J genes are TRBV15 and TRBJ2-7, with a possible D match to TRBD2 (5 bases). Germline V CDR1 and CDR2: LNHNV, YYDKDF (reference sequence). CDR3 length: 16 amino acids. V lost 1 base to trimming and J lost 1 base, with 14 bases between them. The DNA for the CDR3 is TGTGCCACCAGCAGAGTGGACGGGATAGAATCCTACGAGCAGTACTTC. Translated: CATSRVDGIESYEQYF.

This clone appeared a few times. The genes are TRBV25-1 and TRBJ1-1, with 7 positions matching TRBD1. With V trimmed by 5 bases and J by 4 bases, 13 bases remained unmatched. Germline V gene data show CDR1 as MGHDK and CDR2 as SYGVNS. The CDR3 has 16 residues. The CDR3 reads CASSSWWDSPGTEAFF. In DNA, the CDR3 is TGTGCCAGCAGTTCGTGGTGGGACAGCCCGGGCACTGAAGCTTTCTTT.

This clone showed up just once. J is TRBJ1-2 and V is TRBV6-1, with D possibly TRBD1 on 5 matching bases. The germline CDR1 and CDR2 sequences are MNHNS and SASEGT. There are 14 residues in the CDR3. Trimming stripped 0 bases from V and 8 bases from J, with 13 bases between. This CDR3 is CASSEAGAAEGYTF. Here the CDR3 DNA reads TGTGCCAGCAGTGAAGCTGGGGCCGCGGAAGGCTACACCTTC.

The chain carries TRBV5-1 and TRBJ1-1; D gene ambiguous. The germline V gene has CDR1 SGHRS and CDR2 YFSETQ. The CDR3 totals 14 residues. Deletions cut 0 bases from V and 3 bases from J, with 9 bases between. DNA for the CDR3: TGCGCCAGCAGCTTGGGGGAGTCGGACACTGAAGCTTTCTTT. Amino acids: CASSLGESDTEAFF.

V usage is TRBV19 and J usage is TRBJ1-4; D possibly corresponds to TRBD1 (5 bases). The germline V and J ends were trimmed by 6 bases and 5 bases, with 19 bases remaining between them. This CDR3 spans 16 amino acids. Germline V gene lookup returns CDR1 LNHDA and CDR2 SQIVND (reference sequence). The CDR3 nucleotides are TGTGCCAGTAGCCTCTCTCCGGGACTCCAGAATGAAAAACTGTTTTTT. It translates to CASSLSPGLQNEKLFF.

This clone was picked up one time. The chain uses TRBV19 and TRBJ1-5; no clear D gene. The CDR3 extends over 15 amino acids. The ends were cut back, 4 bases at V and 7 bases at J, with 17 bases in the middle. CDR1 and CDR2 from the germline V gene are LNHDA and SQIVND (reference sequence). The CDR3 DNA reads as TGTGCCAGTAGTAAGAGAGGAGGGATCTTCCAGCCCCAGCATTTT. The encoded protein is CASSKRGGIFQPQHF.